These T cell receptor beta chains were read from a single sample in a study of glioma-infiltrating T cells after dendritic cell vaccination. The repertoire was sequenced with immunoSEQ multiplex PCR; TCRdb's copy has only in-frame clones and lacks some. The data contain about 50,000 clones, around 85% of them singletons. The sequencing here drew on blood, taken after dendritic cell vaccination. The receptors come from a human donor with glioblastoma. Both conserved end residues are part of each CDR3. The D gene is left open where the match is weak. Size is stated for part of the rows, as once, few or many counts, or as a class when the clone is expanded.

cdr3_length j_call clone_size d_call v_call cdr3_aa cdr3_nt
15 TRBJ2-7 NA TRBD1 TRBV27 CASSFGDRGVMEQYF TGTGCCAGCAGTTTCGGGGACAGGGGAGTAATGGAGCAGTACTTC
13 TRBJ1-2 NA TRBD1 TRBV27 CASSQTGGVGYTF TGTGCCAGCAGCCAGACAGGGGGTGTTGGCTACACCTTC
15 TRBJ1-5 NA TRBD1 TRBV4-1 CASSQGDRGSQPQHF TGCGCCAGCAGCCAAGGGGACAGGGGGTCTCAGCCCCAGCATTTT
13 TRBJ2-7 NA NA TRBV6-5 CASSLGHSYEQYF TGTGCCAGCAGTCTGGGACACTCCTACGAGCAGTACTTC
14 TRBJ1-4 NA NA TRBV6-1 CASTIRQDSEKLFF TGTGCCAGCACCATCCGACAGGACAGTGAAAAACTGTTTTTT
17 TRBJ2-7 NA TRBD2 TRBV7-9 CASSLFHRAGVIHEQYF TGTGCCAGCAGCTTATTTCATCGAGCGGGGGTCATCCACGAGCAGTACTTC
15 TRBJ2-5 NA TRBD1 TRBV11-2 CASSTYRGFRETQYF TGTGCCAGCAGCACGTACAGGGGGTTTAGGGAGACCCAGTACTTC
14 TRBJ1-2 NA NA TRBV28 CASTLQVSNYGYTF TGTGCCAGCACCCTCCAGGTTTCGAACTATGGCTACACCTTC
15 TRBJ1-2 few NA TRBV15 CATSRGGGIGYGYTF TGTGCCACCAGCCGAGGCGGGGGGATTGGGTATGGCTACACCTTC
12 TRBJ1-1 medium-sized NA TRBV15 CATSKGYTEAFF TGTGCCACCAGCAAGGGGTACACTGAAGCTTTCTTT
14 TRBJ2-1 few TRBD2 TRBV2 CASSEPSGGHEQFF TGTGCCAGCAGTGAACCTAGCGGGGGCCATGAGCAGTTCTTC
13 TRBJ1-5 once NA TRBV6-5 CASSYSQNQPQHF TGTGCCAGCAGTTACTCCCAGAATCAGCCCCAGCATTTT